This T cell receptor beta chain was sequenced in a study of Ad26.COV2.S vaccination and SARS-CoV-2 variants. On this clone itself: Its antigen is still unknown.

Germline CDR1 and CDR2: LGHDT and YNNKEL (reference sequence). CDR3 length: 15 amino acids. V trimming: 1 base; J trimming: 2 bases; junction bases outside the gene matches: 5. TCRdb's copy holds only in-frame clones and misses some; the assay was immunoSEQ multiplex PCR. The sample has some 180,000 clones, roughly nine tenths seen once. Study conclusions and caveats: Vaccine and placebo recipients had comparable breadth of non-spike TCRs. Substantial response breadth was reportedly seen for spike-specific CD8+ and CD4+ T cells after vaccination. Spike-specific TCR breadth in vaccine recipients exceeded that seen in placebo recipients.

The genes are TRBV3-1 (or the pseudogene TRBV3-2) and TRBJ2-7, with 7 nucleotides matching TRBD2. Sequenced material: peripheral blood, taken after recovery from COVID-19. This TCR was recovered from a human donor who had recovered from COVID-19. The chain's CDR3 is CASSQGSSGTYEQYF. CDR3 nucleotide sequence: TGTGCCAGCAGCCAAGGGTCTAGCGGAACCTACGAGCAGTACTTC.